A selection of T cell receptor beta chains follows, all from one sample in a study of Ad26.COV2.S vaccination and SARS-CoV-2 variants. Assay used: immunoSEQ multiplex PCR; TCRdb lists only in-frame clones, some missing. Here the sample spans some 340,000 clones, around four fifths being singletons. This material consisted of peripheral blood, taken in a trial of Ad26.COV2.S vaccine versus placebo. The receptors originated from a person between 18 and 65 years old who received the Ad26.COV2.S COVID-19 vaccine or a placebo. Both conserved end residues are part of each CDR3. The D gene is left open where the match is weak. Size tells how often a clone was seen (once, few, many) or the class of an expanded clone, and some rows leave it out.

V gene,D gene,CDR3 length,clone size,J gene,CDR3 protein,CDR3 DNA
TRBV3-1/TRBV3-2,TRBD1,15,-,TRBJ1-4,CASSPDRGQIEKLFF,TGTGCCAGCAGCCCGGACAGGGGGCAAATTGAAAAACTGTTTTTT
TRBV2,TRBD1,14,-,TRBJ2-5,CASSEADREETQYF,TGTGCCAGCAGTGAAGCAGACAGGGAAGAGACCCAGTACTTC
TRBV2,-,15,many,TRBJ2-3,CASRDREGRADTQYF,TGTGCCAGCAGGGACAGGGAGGGACGGGCAGATACGCAGTATTTT
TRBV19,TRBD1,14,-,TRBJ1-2,CASSKDRSNYGYTF,TGTGCCAGTAGTAAGGACAGGTCCAACTATGGCTACACCTTC
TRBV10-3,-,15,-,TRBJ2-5,CAISESARPGETQYF,TGTGCCATCAGTGAGTCGGCGAGACCAGGAGAGACCCAGTACTTC
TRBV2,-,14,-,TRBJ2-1,CASSPRTVQTEQFF,TGTGCCAGCAGTCCTCGCACCGTCCAGACGGAGCAGTTCTTC
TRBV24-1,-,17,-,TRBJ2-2,CATSDSTGWAGTGELFF,TGTGCCACCAGTGATTCGACGGGTTGGGCTGGAACCGGGGAGCTGTTTTTT
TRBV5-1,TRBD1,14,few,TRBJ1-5,CASSLGQGGQPQHF,TGCGCCAGCAGCTTGGGACAGGGAGGTCAGCCCCAGCATTTT
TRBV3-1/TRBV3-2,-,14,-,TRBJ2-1,CASSQSGGNNEQFF,TGTGCCAGCAGCCAATCCGGGGGAAACAATGAGCAGTTCTTC
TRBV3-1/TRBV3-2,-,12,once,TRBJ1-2,CASSPAGSGYTF,TGTGCCAGCAGCCCCGCGGGCAGCGGCTACACCTTC
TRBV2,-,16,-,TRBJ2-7,CASSQISGRHSYEQYF,TGTGCCAGCAGCCAAATATCGGGACGGCACTCCTACGAGCAGTACTTC
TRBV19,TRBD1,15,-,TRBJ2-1,CASSISGTGVHEQFF,TGTGCCAGTAGTATTAGCGGGACAGGGGTCCATGAGCAGTTCTTC
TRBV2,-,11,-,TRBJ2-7,CASWRDYEQYF,TGTGCCAGCTGGAGGGACTACGAGCAGTACTTC
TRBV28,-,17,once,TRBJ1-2,CASSLSNQQGRLMGYTF,TGTGCCAGCAGTTTATCAAACCAACAGGGACGTCTAATGGGCTACACCTTC
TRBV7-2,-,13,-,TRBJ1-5,CASAARSNQPQHF,TGTGCCAGCGCCGCCAGGAGCAATCAGCCCCAGCATTTT
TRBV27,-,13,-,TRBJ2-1,CASSSISYNEQFF,TGTGCCAGCAGTTCCATCTCCTACAATGAGCAGTTCTTC
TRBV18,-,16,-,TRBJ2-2,CASSPPTEKSTGELFF,TGTGCCAGCTCACCCCCCACCGAGAAGAGCACCGGGGAGCTGTTTTTT
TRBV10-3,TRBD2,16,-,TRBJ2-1,CAISTSGGTSYNEQFF,TGTGCCATCAGTACTAGCGGGGGGACCTCCTACAATGAGCAGTTCTTC
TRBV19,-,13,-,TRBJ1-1,CASSIQRNTEAFF,TGTGCCAGTAGTATTCAGAGGAACACTGAAGCTTTCTTT
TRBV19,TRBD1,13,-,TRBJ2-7,CASSDTGAYEQYF,TGTGCCAGTAGTGATACAGGGGCCTACGAGCAGTACTTC
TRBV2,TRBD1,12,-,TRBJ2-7,CARGTEAYEQYF,TGTGCCAGAGGGACAGAAGCCTACGAGCAGTACTTC
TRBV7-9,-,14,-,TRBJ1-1,CASSFDRMGAEAFF,TGTGCCAGCAGCTTTGACCGAATGGGGGCTGAAGCTTTCTTT
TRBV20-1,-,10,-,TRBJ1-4,CSAREEKLFF,TGCAGTGCTAGGGAGGAAAAACTGTTTTTT
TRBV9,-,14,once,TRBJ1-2,CATSSSGGAYGYTF,TGTGCCACCTCATCCAGTGGAGGAGCCTATGGCTACACCTTC